Detailed here is one T cell receptor beta chain. A universal primer site was created by template switching, with the cDNA bearing unique molecular identifiers. Each CDR3 protein gets one entry after TCRdb re-called the 5' RACE reads with MiXCR. The table lists some 690,000 distinct CDR3 sequences, less than 25% of them singletons, with 4% to 5.5% in the top ten. The sample is drawn from a study of identical twins. These records were also assigned to another study, of T cells expressing NK-cell markers.

The clonotype was recovered from a woman aged 18-30 years in good health. Sequenced material: PBMCs.

The CDR3 DNA reads as TGCAGTGCGAGGAGTGTTGAGGATACGCAGTATTTT. It translates to CSARSVEDTQYF. The chain has TRBV20-1 and TRBJ2-3; D is unclear. The V and J ends lost 6 bases and 6 bases respectively, with 13 bases between them. The CDR3 has 12 residues. The germline gives CDR1 DFQATT, CDR2 SNEGSKA (reference sequence).